This T cell receptor (beta chain) stems from a study of cytomegalovirus exposure and HLA in healthy donors (dated by TCRdb to the late 2010s). For the wider study: An earlier analysis of 587 of the donors reported roughly 300 Gb of sequence data and 117 million unique TCR beta sequences obtained from 180 million or so T cells. About 300 gigabases of sequencing data and tens of millions of unique TCR sequences were included in an early release covering about 700 HLA-typed donors. The genetic ancestry cluster associated with self-reported Caucasian donors included around 76% of the 398 genotyped donors. The study was designed to test whether signatures of past pathogen exposure could be identified by cataloging public T cell receptors. Using immunosequencing, the study profiled T cell repertoires from some 670 subjects and related those repertoires to cytomegalovirus serostatus. A separate validation cohort of 100 to 150 different subjects was used in addition to the approximately 670-subject first cohort. The study combined high-throughput TCR immunosequencing, statistical association of individual TCRs with disease status, and machine learning to predict cytomegalovirus infection status. In a later analysis, previously published TCR beta repertoires from some 640 donors were re-analyzed and high-resolution HLA genotyping was added so that TCR occurrence patterns could be studied. Rather than using new phenotypic data, the later analysis identified candidate immune exposures from TCR beta sequences and from how often those sequences occurred across donors. An earlier analysis of around 580 of the donors used high-throughput TCR beta sequencing to judge whether each TCR beta V gene segment behaved as functional or pseudogenic. Donor age, sex, ethnicity and CMV serostatus were collected together with the repertoire data. Genome-wide SNP genotypes for about three fifths of the roughly 700 donors were used in a later genetic analysis, which treated that subset as a discovery cohort. All discovery cohort repertoires had been generated on a single sequencing platform. Both class I and class II loci were covered by HLA typing, at four-digit resolution. Typing coverage differed by locus: A, B, C, DRB1 and DQB1 were typed in about 620-640 donors, DQA1 in 500 to 550, DPA1 in approximately 610, and DPB1 in 450 to 490. Roughly five DR-DQ haplotypes were handled as single units for association and clustering because linkage in the cohort was strong. Across around 400 genotyped donors of the cohort, an average of about 240,000 unique TCR beta nucleotide sequences per donor were sequenced, and 15% to 20% of those sequences were non-productive.

Beyond this particular receptor, the publication reports: Cytomegalovirus status was reported to be diagnosed by the classifier with high specificity and sensitivity in both the original and validation cohorts. Because counts were too low, some 17 rarely observed V segments, including chromosome 9 orphons, were excluded from the earlier analysis of about 500 of the donors. In a later analysis, HLA-associated TCR beta chains were found to be more clonally expanded and to have lower generation probabilities than equally common non-associated chains. According to a later analysis, most CMV-associated TCR beta chains appeared to be HLA-restricted, and the HLA associations seemed to be driven largely by CMV exposure. Correlated functional status among segregating V segments might be attributable to linkage disequilibrium, but an unknown experimental factor could not be ruled out. According to a later genetic analysis, donors in an Asian-associated ancestry cluster had fewer N-insertions in productive TCRs than the roughly 670-donor mean. Strong co-occurrence of HLA alleles, especially DR and DQ, made assigning TCR associations to individual alleles difficult. A later analysis found that TCR association rates varied across HLA loci, with DRB1 alleles showing the most associated TCRs and HLA-C alleles the fewest. Only TCR beta chains were sequenced in this cohort, and the absence of alpha or paired-chain data limited detectable features. Presence/absence analyses assumed roughly uniform sequencing depth across donors, an assumption that may not hold. A few of the identified cytomegalovirus-associated TCR beta chains were confirmed in vitro to be specific for cytomegalovirus antigens. Because the 87-base-pair reads could not distinguish some IMGT-functional V segments, including TRBV6-2 and TRBV6-3, those segments were excluded. Because HLA typing was missing for some donors at each locus, association tests included only the typed subset. A cluster of highly shared sequence variants was judged likely to be a technical artifact of the sequencing pipeline. A later genetic analysis associated a missense DCLRE1C variant with V-gene and J-gene trimming of TCR beta chains, and an independent cohort replicated the association. It was suggested by the authors that the approach could potentially be generalized to other disease states and immunological phenotypes. The only immune exposure information available for the cohort was CMV serostatus. A further reported finding was that TCR beta sequences accurately predicted the HLA-A and HLA-B alleles for most subjects in the first cohort. In the study, about 150 TCR beta chains were listed as associated with cytomegalovirus. In an earlier analysis of under 600 of the donors, most TCR beta V segments were observed in productive rearrangements about 87% or about 30% of the time, broadly matching IMGT annotations. While some public TCRs were present in many individuals, most TCR sequences turned up only very rarely across donors. A later analysis reported that several top co-occurrence clusters appeared linked to parvovirus B19, influenza, CMV and Epstein-Barr virus. At a false discovery rate of 0.05, a later analysis linked around 15,000 TCR beta sequences to specific HLA alleles.

The library was generated by the immunoSEQ multiplex PCR assay. The multiplex PCR relied on a mix of 60 forward primers for TCR Vbeta segments and 13 reverse primers for TCR Jbeta segments. The CDR3 region of rearranged TCR beta genes was amplified from genomic DNA by a multiplex PCR assay. The amplified TCR beta libraries were sequenced on the Illumina HiSeq System as 87-base-pair reads. The paper's processing steps were these. A later analysis tallied tens of millions of unique TCR beta chains across the 660 or so repertoires, and around 10 million of those chains were shared by two or more donors. To remove PCR and sequencing errors, raw reads were error-corrected and collapsed into unique sequences using a nearest-neighbor algorithm that merged closely related sequences. Alignment of CDR3 sequences to IMGT reference sequences was used to assign V, D and J gene segments. For a sequence to be retained, at least a six-nucleotide match to both a V gene segment and a J gene segment was required. A rearrangement was called productive if the CDR3 had no stop codons and remained in frame with V and J, and every other rearrangement was called non-productive. Following IMGT convention, CDR3 was defined as the stretch from the second conserved V-encoded cysteine to the conserved J-encoded phenylalanine. In an earlier analysis of 500 to 650 of the donors, sequences lacking an unambiguous match to a single V gene segment were excluded. An earlier analysis of several hundred of the donors classified V segments as functional when productive rearrangements were above 56.7% and as segregating when the standard deviation between donors was above 5%. To diagnose cytomegalovirus status from the catalog of TCR beta chain sequences, a statistical classification framework was built. In a later analysis, TCR nucleotide sequences were compared against IMGT/GENE-DB human TR gene sequences so that V and J genes could be assigned. Using the TCRdist pipeline, a later analysis assigned CDR3 sequences along with most-parsimonious VDJ recombination scenarios. In a later analysis, every TCR beta chain was defined by the combination of its CDR3 amino acid sequence and its V-gene family, and reads without a unique V-gene family were dropped. As a way to deal with suspected cross-contamination and a sequencing artifact, a later analysis dropped roughly 620 nucleotide sequences that were highly shared and had low generation probability. For each public chain, a later analysis derived a clonal expansion index from normalized ranks of inferred template counts within each repertoire. In a later analysis, generation probabilities were computed with a VDJ recombination model fitted to out-of-frame rearrangements, and the resulting probabilities were checked against IGoR. In a later analysis, TCR-TCR, TCR-HLA and TCR-CMV co-occurrence was scored with hypergeometric tests, and a repertoire-size bias correction was applied to TCR pairs. False discovery rates were estimated in a later analysis by permuting HLA or CMV assignments 20 times. A later analysis grouped co-occurring TCRs with DBSCAN, adding TCRdist sequence similarity when clustering within HLA-allele-positive subsets. Repertoires with fewer than 30,000 or more than 120,000 public chains, plus five repertoires with anomalous nucleotide sharing, were excluded from co-occurrence clustering. What TCRdb holds here is the immuneACCESS table cut down to in-frame rearrangements. Part of the clones is not present; checked against another copy, under half of the missing clones reflect an unresolved V gene, and the others are unexplained. From that table come the V and J calls and clone size; the DNA was used to work out D and trimming. This sample holds 110,000 or so clones; approximately 74% were observed only once. The ten largest clonotypes hold about 4.2% of the sample.

The cohort was made up of approximately 670 healthy bone marrow donors. Cohort members were all nominally healthy when sampled, although unrecorded immune exposures were likely present. The donor tested CMV seropositive and was one of the 289 seropositive cohort members. Every donor gave a peripheral blood sample, and the peripheral blood mononuclear cells from that sample were used for TCR beta sequencing. Genomic DNA was extracted from the blood cell samples with the Qiagen DNeasy Blood Extraction Kit. CDR1 and CDR2, per the germline V gene, are SGHRS and YFSETQ. CDR3 length: 15 amino acids, cysteine to phenylalanine. CDR3 DNA is the only sequence kept; it has 45 bases, read in frame from the first base. Trimming accounts for 4 bases at V and 4 bases at J, while the number of junction bases matched to no gene is 8. In this sample, this clone turned up once. The specificity of this receptor is unknown. Nothing much larger sits one base from this clone, and base qualities are not available.

Sequencing input: PBMCs. The TCR sequence derives from a woman aged 40 to 49 in good health and CMV-seropositive. The chain links TRBV5-1 with TRBJ2-1; 7 bases in the junction line up with TRBD2. The DNA reads TGCGCCAGCAGCCCCCTGGCGGGAGCATACAATGAGCAGTTCTTC. This translates into CASSPLAGAYNEQFF.